The 14 T cell receptor beta chains listed next were all sequenced from one sample in a study of post-analysis software for immune sequencing data. TCR beta libraries were prepared from cDNA with unique molecular identifiers. One entry per CDR3 protein, called by TCRdb with MiXCR from the PCR reads. The sample consists of more than 450,000 distinct CDR3 sequences, roughly 46% of them appearing once. Notes on the study in general: TRBV5-6, TRBV5-1 and TRBV20-1 were among four or five TRBV segments more frequent in patients than controls.

Their antigens remain unidentified. Sample: blood. These TCRs come from a girl under 18 with multiple sclerosis.

This clonotype showed up just a few times. The gene calls are TRBV11-2 and TRBJ1-2, with unresolved D. Per germline, CDR1 SGHAT and CDR2 FQNNGV. V lost 5 bases and J lost 3, with 16 bases in between. The CDR3 sequence is 15 residues long. The CDR3 sequence is CASSPTSEPHYGYTF. The CDR3 coding sequence is TGTGCCAGCAGCCCCACGTCGGAGCCTCACTATGGCTACACCTTC. The entire variable domain, with the rest obtained from reference TRBV11-2 and TRBJ1-2, is as follows: EAGVAQSPRYKIIEKRQSVAFWCNPISGHATLYWYQQILGQGPKLLIQFQNNGVVDDSQLPKDRFSAERLKGVDSTLKIQPAKLEDSAVYLCASSPTSEPHYGYTFGSGTRLTVV.

This clonotype was seen a few times. This sequence joins TRBV12-3 or TRBV12-4 and TRBJ2-7, with 8 bases aligning to TRBD1. J lost 5 bases, V lost 6 bases, and 9 bases had no gene match. This CDR3 has 14 residues. The CDR3 DNA follows: TGTGCCAGCAGACCTGGGACAGGAGCGCACGAGCAGTACTTC. This gives the protein CASRPGTGAHEQYF.

The chain links TRBV7-9 to TRBJ1-2; possible D gene TRBD1, 5 bases. Germline V gene data show CDR1 as SEHNR and CDR2 as FQNEAQ (reference sequence). Trimming stripped 5 bases from V and 0 bases from J, with 16 bases between. The CDR3 contains 16 residues. Written as DNA, the CDR3 is TGTGCCAGCAGCCGGGTACAGGTAACCCCTAACTATGGCTACACCTTC. It is translated as CASSRVQVTPNYGYTF.

This sequence joins TRBV29-1 and TRBJ2-7; 7 bases match TRBD2. Germline CDR1 reads SQVTM; CDR2 reads ANQGSEA. The V and J ends lost 4 bases and 2 bases, in that order; junction bases with no gene match: 5. The CDR3 totals 13 residues. This CDR3 reads CSVVERDPYEQYF. CDR3 in DNA: TGCAGCGTTGTGGAGCGGGACCCCTACGAGCAGTACTTC.

The chain employs TRBV29-1 and TRBJ2-3; D not certain. This CDR3 comprises 14 residues. V was cut by 5 bases and J by 0 bases, with 12 bases left in between. Germline V gives CDR1 SQVTM, CDR2 ANQGSEA. CDR3 DNA: TGCAGCGTTAGTGACGACGGAAGCACAGATACGCAGTATTTT. It codes for CSVSDDGSTDTQYF.

This clonotype appeared a few times. CDR3 protein: CASSLAGTDNQPQHF. CDR3 coding DNA: TGTGCCAGCAGCTTGGCCGGGACAGACAATCAGCCCCAGCATTTT. V usage is TRBV7-8 and J usage is TRBJ1-5, with 7 bases identical to TRBD1. Germline-derived CDR1 and CDR2 are SGHVS and FQNEAQ. The ends lost 3 bases at V and 3 bases at J; junction bases unmatched: 5. The CDR3 covers 15 residues.

The rearrangement links TRBV12-3 or TRBV12-4 to TRBJ2-1, with D possibly TRBD2 on 5 matching bases. This CDR3 has 15 amino acids. V gave up 6 bases and J gave up 5 bases, with 17 bases separating them. CDR3 DNA: TGTGCCAGCAGCCGAAAGTCGGAGGCGAACAATGAGCAGTTCTTC. It specifies CASSRKSEANNEQFF.

Only a few counts were recorded for this clonotype. Germline is not matched at one junction end, which may reflect a read error. The chain links TRBV11-2 to TRBJ1-5; TRBD1 matches 10 bases. Germline assignment: CDR1 SGHAT and CDR2 FQNNGV. This CDR3 has 14 residues. Here the CDR3 reads CASSFGTGDQPQHF. The CDR3 bases are TGCGCCAGCAGCTTTGGGACAGGGGATCAGCCCCAGCATTTT.

J is TRBJ2-5 and V is TRBV20-1; 9 bases fit TRBD2. Germline values: CDR1 DFQATT, CDR2 SNEGSKA (reference sequence). The CDR3 is 16 amino acids. Losses at the gene ends were 6 bases for V and 1 base for J; bases not matched to a gene: 12. The DNA for the CDR3 is TGCAGTGCCCTCTTGACTAGCGGACTACTCCAAGAGACCCAGTACTTC. Its protein product is CSALLTSGLLQETQYF.

Only a few counts were recorded for this clonotype. The chain couples TRBV7-9 to TRBJ2-3; 10 bases align to TRBD2. V dropped 7 bases and J dropped 14; count of bases not matched to a gene: 15. The CDR3 is made up of 14 amino acids. CDR1 and CDR2 (germline): SEHNR, FQNEAQ (reference sequence). CDR3 in amino acids: CASINGLAASATYF. The CDR3, as DNA: TGTGCCAGCATCAACGGACTAGCGGCAAGCGCTACGTATTTT. The complete variable domain, with remaining parts taken from reference TRBV7-9 and TRBJ2-3, reads DTGVSQNPRHKITKRGQNVTFRCDPISEHNRLYWYRQTLGQGPEFLTYFQNEAQLEKSRLLSDRFSAERPKGSFSTLEIQRTEQGDSAMYLCASINGLAASATYFGPGTRLTVL.

The gene calls are TRBV20-1 and TRBJ1-2, with a weak D call TRBD1 (5 bases). The germline gives CDR1 DFQATT, CDR2 SNEGSKA (reference sequence). The V end lost 5 bases, the J end lost 3 bases, and 13 bases lay between the germline ends. The CDR3 runs 13 residues. The CDR3 protein is CSASPGVDYGYTF. The CDR3 coding sequence is TGCAGTGCTTCCCCGGGGGTCGACTATGGCTACACCTTC.

This clonotype appeared a few times. In DNA, the CDR3 is TGTGCCAGCAGCGGCCGACTAGCGACCTACAATGAGCAGTTCTTC. Its translation is CASSGRLATYNEQFF. The rearrangement links TRBV9 to TRBJ2-1, with TRBD2 identical over 8 bases. The ends lost 3 bases at V and 2 bases at J; junction bases unmatched: 4. Germline CDR1 and CDR2: SGDLS and YYNGEE. The length of the CDR3 is 15 residues.

V usage is TRBV20-1 and J usage is TRBJ1-5; D is undetermined. Trimming removed 5 bases from V and 7 bases from J, with 21 bases in between. The CDR3 length is 15 residues. Germline CDR1 is DFQATT and CDR2 is SNEGSKA (reference sequence). The CDR3 DNA reads TGCAGTGCTGGCTATGTGTCGGGCCTTGAACAGCCCCAGCATTTT. Translating gives CSAGYVSGLEQPQHF.

The rearrangement links TRBV7-2 to TRBJ2-3, with D perhaps TRBD1 (6 bases). CDR3 length: 16 residues. CDR1 is SGHTA and CDR2 is FQGNSA in the germline V gene. The V end lost 2 bases, the J end lost 0 bases, and 12 bases lay between the germline ends. CDR3 region: CASSLKNRGSTDTQYF. CDR3 in DNA: TGTGCCAGCAGCTTAAAGAATAGGGGGAGCACAGATACGCAGTATTTT. Looking up the rest from reference TRBV7-2 and TRBJ2-3 gives the full variable domain: GAGVSQSPSNKVTEKGKDVELRCDPISGHTALYWYRQSLGQGLEFLIYFQGNSAPDKSGLPSDRFSAERTGGSVSTLTIQRTQQEDSAVYLCASSLKNRGSTDTQYFGPGTRLTVL.